This entry lists 8 T cell receptor beta chains sequenced from one sample in a study of glioma-infiltrating T cells after dendritic cell vaccination (dated by TCRdb to about 2016). The library was generated by the immunoSEQ multiplex PCR assay. Held by TCRdb, this immuneACCESS table contains in-frame sequences only and omits some clones. Under half of the omission traces to an unresolved V gene where checked; the cause of the rest is unknown. The sample table records under 70,000 clones; approximately 78% of these occur just once. The ten largest clones add up to less than 9.5% of the sample. This specimen consisted of blood, obtained before dendritic cell vaccination. The receptors come from a human donor with glioblastoma.

This clone has more than one count but fewer than ten. The genes are TRBV15 and TRBJ1-3, with D possibly TRBD1 on 6 matching bases. Trimming pared 3 bases from V and 2 bases from J, leaving 14 bases between. The germline CDR1 and CDR2 sequences are LNHNV and YYDKDF (reference sequence). The CDR3 spans 16 residues. The CDR3 sequence is CATSSTGYDPGNTIYF. The DNA of the CDR3 is TGTGCCACCAGCAGCACAGGGTACGACCCTGGAAACACCATATATTTT.

The chain carries TRBV4-1 and TRBJ2-7; no firm D call. There are 13 residues in the CDR3. V was clipped by 2 bases and J by 4 bases, with 9 bases between them. Per germline, CDR1 MGHRA and CDR2 YSYEKL. CDR3 region: CASSQSPWYEQYF. The CDR3 DNA is TGCGCCAGCAGCCAAAGCCCCTGGTACGAGCAGTACTTC.

This clone came up a few times. This sequence joins TRBV5-1 and TRBJ2-1; D is perhaps TRBD2 (7 bases). CDR1 and CDR2 from the germline V gene are SGHRS and YFSETQ. V lost 0 bases and J lost 6, with 10 bases in between. The CDR3 loop spans 14 amino acids. Here the CDR3 DNA reads TGCGCCAGCAGCTTGGTGGGAGGGGGCAATGAGCAGTTCTTC. It is translated as CASSLVGGGNEQFF.

The chain uses TRBV5-5 and TRBJ2-7; 7 positions agree with TRBD2. CDR3 length equals 15 residues. Looked up from germline, CDR1 is SGHKS and CDR2 is YYEKEE (reference sequence). V shed 2 bases and J 3 bases; nucleotides not matched to a gene: 8. CDR3 region: CASSFGREGNYEQYF. The CDR3, as DNA: TGTGCCAGCAGCTTTGGCAGGGAGGGAAACTACGAGCAGTACTTC. The full variable domain, completed using reference TRBV5-5 and TRBJ2-7, is DAGVTQSPTHLIKTRGQQVTLRCSPISGHKSVSWYQQVLGQGPQFIFQYYEKEERGRGNFPDRFSARQFPNYSSELNVNALLLGDSALYLCASSFGREGNYEQYFGPGTRLTVT.

With respect to this clone: The sample holds other DNA sequences that translate to the same CDR3. The rearrangement joins TRBV7-2 to TRBJ1-6, with D perhaps TRBD1 (5 bases). The V end lost 7 bases, the J end lost 4 bases, and 11 bases lay between the germline ends. The CDR3 totals 14 residues. Germline CDR1 SGHTA, CDR2 FQGNSA. CDR3 bases: TGTGCCAGCACAACGGGGGAGTATAATTCACCCCTCCACTTT. Translated, it gives CASTTGEYNSPLHF.

The genes are TRBV9 and TRBJ2-2; no clear D gene. V was shortened by 8 bases and J by 3 bases, with 5 bases between the two germline ends. This CDR3 has 11 amino acids. Looked up from germline, CDR1 is SGDLS and CDR2 is YYNGEE. The CDR3 region has the DNA TGTGCCAGTACGGACACCGGGGAGCTGTTTTTT. Encoded protein: CASTDTGELFF.

The rearrangement links TRBV25-1 to TRBJ2-3; TRBD2 is a possible D gene (5 bases). Germline V gives CDR1 MGHDK, CDR2 SYGVNS. There are 15 residues in the CDR3. V was trimmed by 4 bases and J by 4 bases, leaving 15 bases between them. The CDR3 sequence is CASSVTGFRADTQYF. CDR3 DNA sequence: TGTGCCAGCAGTGTGACGGGATTTCGGGCAGATACGCAGTATTTT.

The chain is built from TRBV11-2 and TRBJ1-1; no reliable D call. This CDR3 has 14 amino acids. CDR1 SGHAT and CDR2 FQNNGV come from the germline V gene. V shed 6 bases and J shed 10 bases, with 21 bases lying between them. The CDR3 DNA sequence: TGTGCCAGCAGACATATACGAACGGCTCGGGGAGCTTTCTTT. Protein product: CASRHIRTARGAFF.